The 22 T cell receptor beta chains below were found in one sample sequenced in a study of blood T cell repertoires in COVID-19. Here immunoSEQ multiplex PCR was the method, and the copy in TCRdb shows in-frame clones only, minus some. The data show fewer than 130,000 clones, approximately 70% seen once. Sequenced: peripheral blood. These receptors all stem from an elderly man with acute or convalescent COVID-19.

With regard to this clone: The identical CDR3 is also encoded by other nucleotide sequences in the sample. V gene TRBV7-9 combines with J gene TRBJ2-6; the match to TRBD2 covers 7 bases. The CDR3 contains 18 residues. CDR1 is SEHNR and CDR2 is FQNEAQ in the germline V gene (reference sequence). J was trimmed by 1 base and V by 5 bases; bases with no gene match: 11. The CDR3 spells CASSPGRGVSSGANVLTF. The CDR3 region has the DNA TGTGCCAGCAGCCCGGGTCGGGGGGTCTCTTCTGGGGCCAACGTCCTGACTTTC.

This clone was seen a few times. The V gene is TRBV7-9, the J gene TRBJ2-7; D is possibly TRBD1 (5 bases). With 5 bases removed from V and 2 bases from J, the gap between germline ends came to 10 bases. Germline CDR1 SEHNR, CDR2 FQNEAQ (reference sequence). CDR3 length: 13 residues. In nucleotides, the CDR3 is TGTGCCAGCAGCATAGGGGCTGCCTACGAGCAGTACTTC. Residues: CASSIGAAYEQYF.

The chain joins TRBV11-2 to TRBJ2-2, with D possibly matching TRBD1 (6 bases). The V gene's germline CDR1 is SGHAT and CDR2 FQNNGV. The CDR3 is 15 amino acids. The ends were cut back, 5 bases at V and 3 bases at J, with 13 bases in the middle. The CDR3 coding sequence is TGTGCCAGCAGCCCTAGGGGGTCGGACACCGGGGAGCTGTTTTTT. It is translated as CASSPRGSDTGELFF.

This clone has just a few counts. J is TRBJ2-5 and V is TRBV19; 13 nucleotides line up with TRBD2. This CDR3 contains 16 residues. With 11 bases clipped from V and 5 bases from J, the junction kept 14 bases outside the gene matches. Germline values: CDR1 LNHDA, CDR2 SQIVND (reference sequence). CDR3 DNA: TGTGCCGGACCGGGACTAGCGGGGAGCGGGGCGGAGACCCAGTACTTC. This gives the protein CAGPGLAGSGAETQYF.

J is TRBJ2-1 and V is TRBV28, with TRBD2 matching over 9 bases. The germline CDR1 and CDR2 sequences are MDHEN and SYDVKM. J gave up 4 bases and V 5 bases, and 9 bases lay outside the gene matches. The CDR3 extends over 16 amino acids. The CDR3 protein is CASSTPAGGPYNEQFF. The CDR3 DNA follows: TGTGCCAGCAGTACCCCAGCGGGAGGACCTTACAATGAGCAGTTCTTC.

This rearrangement joins TRBV28 to TRBJ1-2, with D possibly TRBD1 on 5 matching bases. Germline V CDR1 and CDR2: MDHEN, SYDVKM. The length of the CDR3 is 15 residues. V dropped 0 bases and J dropped 3 bases, with 11 bases sitting between them. The CDR3 is CASSLWAGPHYGYTF. CDR3 nucleotides: TGTGCCAGCAGTTTATGGGCAGGGCCCCACTATGGCTACACCTTC.

The chain uses TRBV5-1 and TRBJ2-1; unclear D gene. CDR3 length: 15 amino acids. V was pared by 0 bases and J by 2 bases, with 9 bases between. CDR1 and CDR2 from the germline V gene are SGHRS and YFSETQ. In DNA form, the CDR3 reads TGCGCCAGCAGCTTGGCCAGCGTAACCTACAATGAGCAGTTCTTC. Translating it yields CASSLASVTYNEQFF.

The chain joins TRBV14 to TRBJ2-3; 9 nucleotides agree with TRBD2. CDR3 length: 12 residues. Germline V gives CDR1 SGHDN, CDR2 FVKESK. The V gene end was trimmed by 5 bases and the J gene end by 7 bases; junction bases not matched to a gene: 1. In DNA form, the CDR3 reads TGTGCCAGCAGCGGGACTAGCTATACGCAGTATTTT. Residues: CASSGTSYTQYF.

For the CDR3, the DNA is TGTGCCAGCAGCCAGGACAGGCTTGAAGCTTTCTTT. It encodes CASSQDRLEAFF. V usage is TRBV7-8 and J usage is TRBJ1-1; TRBD1 matches at 7 bases. Germline V CDR1 and CDR2: SGHVS, FQNEAQ. V gave up 5 bases and J gave up 7 bases; unmatched junction bases: 4. This CDR3 has 12 amino acids.

The gene calls are TRBV24-1 and TRBJ2-7; maybe TRBD1 (5 bases). The germline V gene encodes CDR1 KGHDR and CDR2 SFDVKD. The CDR3 is made up of 15 amino acids. Deletions cut 5 bases from V and 6 bases from J, with 19 bases between. CDR3 protein: CATSGVEAAQGEQYF. CDR3 coding DNA: TGTGCCACCAGTGGGGTTGAGGCAGCGCAGGGCGAGCAGTACTTC.

The J gene is TRBJ2-1, the V gene TRBV29-1; 11 nucleotides match TRBD2. Germline-derived CDR1 and CDR2 are SQVTM and ANQGSEA. V shed 6 bases and J 4 bases; nucleotides not matched to a gene: 5. This CDR3 has 14 amino acids. CDR3 DNA sequence: TGCAGCGTCCCAGGGACTAGCGGTTACAATGAGCAGTTCTTC. It translates to CSVPGTSGYNEQFF.

DNA of the CDR3: TGTGCCAGCAGCTTCCAGGGTGAGACCCAGTACTTC. Its protein product is CASSFQGETQYF. This chain uses TRBV5-4 with TRBJ2-5, with D possibly being TRBD1 (5 bases). Germline V gives CDR1 SGHNT, CDR2 YYREEE (reference sequence). Trimming removed 2 bases at V and 5 bases at J, with 7 bases between. The CDR3 contains 12 residues.

This clone has just a few counts. The chain carries TRBV4-1 and TRBJ2-1; D might be TRBD2 (5 bases). The CDR3 is 15 amino acids. Germline assignment: CDR1 MGHRA and CDR2 YSYEKL. V was trimmed by 4 bases and J by 0 bases, leaving 10 bases between them. The CDR3 region is CASSLGVSSYNEQFF. The CDR3 nucleotides read TGCGCCAGCAGCCTCGGGGTAAGCTCCTACAATGAGCAGTTCTTC.

The chain combines TRBV10-3 with TRBJ1-1, with 11 bases that match TRBD1. Germline assignment: CDR1 ENHRY and CDR2 SYGVKD. The CDR3 covers 15 residues. The junction had 3 bases not matched to a gene; V was cut back by 6 bases and J by 0 bases. CDR3 bases: TGTGCCATCAGGGGACAGGGGGGCCTGAACACTGAAGCTTTCTTT. Its translation is CAIRGQGGLNTEAFF.

This rearrangement joins TRBV7-8 to TRBJ2-7; D might be TRBD2 (6 bases). This CDR3 contains 16 residues. Trimming pared 1 base from V and 5 bases from J, leaving 18 bases between. The germline V gene encodes CDR1 SGHVS and CDR2 FQNEAQ. The CDR3 bases are TGTGCCAGCAGCTTAGGCCGCCGGGACTCTAGAGACGAGCAGTACTTC. This gives the protein CASSLGRRDSRDEQYF.

The rearrangement uses TRBV6-5 and TRBJ1-6, with 9 bases fitting TRBD1. Trimming removed 6 bases from V and 9 bases from J; junction bases left unmatched: 3. The CDR3 runs 13 residues. Germline lookup yields CDR1 MNHEY and CDR2 SVGAGI. CDR3 DNA: TGTGCCAGCAGCGGGACAGGGATTTCACCCCTCCACTTT. Translated: CASSGTGISPLHF.

The chain links TRBV14 to TRBJ2-5; D perhaps matches TRBD1 (6 bases). The CDR3 spans 15 residues. CDR1 is SGHDN and CDR2 is FVKESK in the germline V gene. The V gene lost 4 bases and the J gene lost 2 bases, with 14 bases spanning the gap. CDR3 protein: CASSPLPDRQETQYF. The CDR3 region has the DNA TGTGCCAGCAGCCCCCTCCCGGACAGACAAGAGACCCAGTACTTC.

The chain joins TRBV3-1 (or the pseudogene TRBV3-2) to TRBJ1-4; 9 bases fit TRBD1. Trimming removed 1 base from V and 6 bases from J; junction bases left unmatched: 0. This CDR3 has 14 residues. Germline values: CDR1 LGHDT, CDR2 YNNKEL (reference sequence). The CDR3 reads CASSQGQGDEKLFF. CDR3 DNA sequence: TGTGCCAGCAGCCAAGGACAGGGGGATGAAAAACTGTTTTTT.

The sample holds one count of this clone. The V and J genes are TRBV6-5 and TRBJ1-1, with unresolved D. V dropped 2 bases and J dropped 1 base, with 8 bases sitting between them. Germline V CDR1 and CDR2: MNHEY, SVGAGI. This CDR3 is 14 amino acids long. The CDR3 DNA reads as TGTGCCAGCAGTTACGGGGAGGGGAACACTGAAGCTTTCTTT. Translated: CASSYGEGNTEAFF.

In its sample, this clone was seen a few times. The chain uses TRBV14 and TRBJ2-7, with TRBD2 matching over 12 bases. The CDR3 is 15 amino acids. The V and J ends lost 5 bases and 3 bases, in that order; junction bases with no gene match: 5. CDR1 is SGHDN and CDR2 is FVKESK in the germline V gene. The chain's CDR3 is CASSTSGRTIYEQYF. The CDR3 DNA reads TGTGCCAGCAGCACTAGCGGGAGGACAATCTACGAGCAGTACTTC.

On this clone itself: One junction end does not reproduce the germline sequence, and a read error may be involved. The gene calls are TRBV7-4 and TRBJ2-7; 8 bases line up with TRBD2. The germline gives CDR1 SGHVT, CDR2 SQSDAQ. The CDR3 consists of 19 residues. CDR3 protein: CASRLAENTSGPAPYEQYF. CDR3 DNA sequence: TGTGCCAGCAGATTAGCGGAAAACACTAGCGGCCCGGCCCCCTACGAGCAGTACTTC.

V and J are TRBV6-5 and TRBJ2-7, with a possible D match to TRBD2 (7 bases). The germline V and J ends were trimmed by 5 bases and 0 bases, with 11 bases remaining between them. The germline V gene encodes CDR1 MNHEY and CDR2 SVGAGI. The CDR3 extends over 14 amino acids. CDR3 residues: CASSRGAVSYEQYF. In nucleotides, the CDR3 is TGTGCCAGCAGTCGGGGGGCCGTCTCCTACGAGCAGTACTTC.